This T cell receptor beta chain was retrieved from a study of shared clonotypes between healthy human individuals. Study-level background: The study enrolled two women and three men aged 18 to 49.

Worth noting for this clone: As yet, its antigen is unknown.

The CDR3 spans 15 residues. The germline V gene encodes CDR1 LNHDA and CDR2 SQIVND (reference sequence). The trim removed 3 bases at V and 1 base at J, leaving 4 bases unmatched. The data were produced by immunoSEQ multiplex PCR, yet TCRdb's version contains in-frame clones alone and is incomplete. The sample consists of 1 million to 1.2 million clones, 70% to 80% of them appearing once. HIV-negative, healthy adults without recent acute infections or vaccinations were the donors. Subsets obtained from CD4+ cells comprised CD45RA+ naive and CD45RA-negative memory cells. Whole-study findings and limits: Generally, naive subsets came out with larger estimated richness than memory subsets.

The sequenced sample consisted of memory CD4+ T cells from PBMCs. This sample's subset: CD45RA-negative fraction. V and J are TRBV19 and TRBJ2-7; 9 nucleotides match TRBD2. The receptor was derived from a man between 18 and 29 years old in good health. Some clones in this sample may be carry-over from other donors' samples. The CDR3 spells CASSILAGESYEQYF. The DNA of the CDR3 is TGTGCCAGTAGTATTTTAGCGGGAGAATCCTACGAGCAGTACTTC.